Below are 6 T cell receptor beta chains sequenced from a single sample in a study of identical twins. One entry per CDR3 protein, called by TCRdb with MiXCR from the 5' RACE reads. The sample contains 430,000 or so distinct CDR3 sequences, roughly a quarter of which appear only once. The same specimen was also included in a second study, on T cells expressing NK-cell markers.

Input material: CD4+ T cells sorted from blood. The receptors were sampled from a woman younger than 30 in good health.

This clonotype was detected a few times. The chain couples TRBV9 to TRBJ2-1; D may correspond to TRBD1 or TRBD2 (5 bases each). The CDR3 totals 13 residues. Trimming took 6 bases from V and 4 from J, leaving 11 bases between them. The V gene's germline CDR1 is SGDLS and CDR2 YYNGEE. The CDR3 loop is CASKAGAYNEQFF. The CDR3, as DNA: TGTGCCAGCAAAGCCGGGGCTTACAATGAGCAGTTCTTC. The whole variable domain, filled in from reference TRBV9 and TRBJ2-1, reads DSGVTQTPKHLITATGQRVTLRCSPRSGDLSVYWYQQSLDQGLQFLIQYYNGEERAKGNILERFSAQQFPDLHSELNLSSLELGDSALYFCASKAGAYNEQFFGPGTRLTVL.

A few counts support this clonotype. The CDR3: CSANIGGTDTQYF. CDR3 DNA: TGCAGTGCTAATATAGGGGGGACAGATACGCAGTATTTT. The chain links TRBV20-1 to TRBJ2-3; D may match TRBD1 or TRBD2 (6 bases each). CDR1 is DFQATT and CDR2 is SNEGSKA in the germline V gene (reference sequence). Trimming cost V 4 bases and J 3 bases, with 11 bases left between them. This CDR3 region has 13 residues.

The chain employs TRBV7-2 and TRBJ1-1, with D maybe TRBD1 (5 bases). The CDR3 contains 14 residues. Trimming stripped 2 bases from V and 3 bases from J, with 10 bases between. Germline CDR1 and CDR2: SGHTA and FQGNSA. CDR3 residues: CASSLQGLYTEAFF. CDR3 nucleotides: TGTGCCAGCAGCTTACAGGGACTATACACTGAAGCTTTCTTT.

V is TRBV12-3 or TRBV12-4 and J is TRBJ1-1, with a possible D match to TRBD1 (5 bases). The CDR3 loop spans 13 amino acids. V was trimmed by 0 bases and J by 4 bases, leaving 6 bases between them. Here the CDR3 DNA reads TGTGCCAGCAGTTTAGCCAGGGTCACTGAAGCTTTCTTT. As protein: CASSLARVTEAFF.

This clonotype was counted only a few times. This chain uses TRBV6-1 with TRBJ2-1, with a weak D call TRBD2 (5 bases). CDR1 and CDR2 (germline): MNHNS, SASEGT. This CDR3 spans 13 amino acids. Trimming stripped 6 bases from V and 7 bases from J, with 13 bases between. The CDR3 spells CASREELGNEQFF. The DNA for the CDR3 is TGTGCCAGCAGGGAGGAGCTAGGTAATGAGCAGTTCTTC.

There are a few counts of this clonotype. The V call is TRBV5-1, the J call TRBJ2-2, with 8 nucleotides matching TRBD2. Looked up from germline, CDR1 is SGHRS and CDR2 is YFSETQ. The CDR3 extends over 15 amino acids. V dropped 0 bases and J dropped 4; count of bases not matched to a gene: 2. The CDR3 nucleotides read TGCGCCAGCAGCTTGGAGCGGGGGACCACCGGGGAGCTGTTTTTT. This translates into CASSLERGTTGELFF.